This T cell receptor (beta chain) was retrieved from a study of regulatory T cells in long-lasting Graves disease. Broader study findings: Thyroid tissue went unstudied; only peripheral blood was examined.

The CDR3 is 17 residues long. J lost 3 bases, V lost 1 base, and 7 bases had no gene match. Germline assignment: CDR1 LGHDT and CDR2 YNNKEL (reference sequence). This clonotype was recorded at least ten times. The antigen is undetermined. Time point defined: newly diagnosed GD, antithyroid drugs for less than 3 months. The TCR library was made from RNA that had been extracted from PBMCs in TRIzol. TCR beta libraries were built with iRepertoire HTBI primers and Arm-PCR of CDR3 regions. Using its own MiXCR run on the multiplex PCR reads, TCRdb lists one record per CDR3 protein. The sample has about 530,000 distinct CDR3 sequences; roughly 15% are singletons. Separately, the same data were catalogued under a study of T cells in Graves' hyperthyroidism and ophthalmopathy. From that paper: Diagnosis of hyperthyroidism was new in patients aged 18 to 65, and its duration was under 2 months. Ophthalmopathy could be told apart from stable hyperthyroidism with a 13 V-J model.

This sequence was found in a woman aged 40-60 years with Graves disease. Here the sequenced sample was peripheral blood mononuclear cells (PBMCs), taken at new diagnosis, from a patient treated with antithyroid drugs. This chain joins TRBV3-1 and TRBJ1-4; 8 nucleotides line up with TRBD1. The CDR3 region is CASSQAGQGGSNEKLFF. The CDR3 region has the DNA TGTGCCAGCAGCCAAGCCGGACAGGGAGGGTCTAATGAAAAACTGTTTTTT.